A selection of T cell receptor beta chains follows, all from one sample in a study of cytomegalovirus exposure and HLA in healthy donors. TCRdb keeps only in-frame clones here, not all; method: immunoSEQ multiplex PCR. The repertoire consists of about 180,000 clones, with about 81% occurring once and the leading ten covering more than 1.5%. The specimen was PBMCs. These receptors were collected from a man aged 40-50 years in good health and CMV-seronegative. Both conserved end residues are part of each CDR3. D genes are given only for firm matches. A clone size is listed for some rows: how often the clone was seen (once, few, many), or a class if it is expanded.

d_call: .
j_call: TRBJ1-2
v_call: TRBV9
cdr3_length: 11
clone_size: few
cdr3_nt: TGTGCCAGCAGCGCGGAGGGAGGCTACACCTTC
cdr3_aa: CASSAEGGYTF

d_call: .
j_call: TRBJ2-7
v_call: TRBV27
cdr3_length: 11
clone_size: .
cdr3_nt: TGTGCCAGCGGTTTTACCTACGAGCAGTACTTC
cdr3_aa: CASGFTYEQYF

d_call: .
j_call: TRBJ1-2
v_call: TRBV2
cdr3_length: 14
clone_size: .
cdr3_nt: TGTGCCAGCAGTGAAAGGCGCGGGTTCTATGGCTACACCTTC
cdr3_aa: CASSERRGFYGYTF

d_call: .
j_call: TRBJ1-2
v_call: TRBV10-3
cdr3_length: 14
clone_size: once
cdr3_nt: TGTGCCATCAGTGAATCCCACAGAAACTATGGCTACACCTTC
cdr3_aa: CAISESHRNYGYTF

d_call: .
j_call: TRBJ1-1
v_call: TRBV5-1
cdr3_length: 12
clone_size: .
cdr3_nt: TGCGCCAGCAGCTTTAGCTGGACTGAAGCTTTCTTT
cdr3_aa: CASSFSWTEAFF

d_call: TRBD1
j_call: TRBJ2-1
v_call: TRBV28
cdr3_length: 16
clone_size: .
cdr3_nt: TGTGCCAGCCACTCCCCAGGACAGGGGGCAGGAAATGAGCAGTTCTTC
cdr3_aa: CASHSPGQGAGNEQFF

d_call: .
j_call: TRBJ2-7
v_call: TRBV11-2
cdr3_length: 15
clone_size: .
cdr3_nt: TGTGCCAGCAGTTTGATCGACAGACCGACCTACGAGCAGTACTTC
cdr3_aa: CASSLIDRPTYEQYF

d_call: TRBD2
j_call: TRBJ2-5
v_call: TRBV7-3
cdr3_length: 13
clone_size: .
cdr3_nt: TGTGCCACCCCCCGGGGGGGAGGAGAGACCCAGTACTTC
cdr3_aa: CATPRGGGETQYF

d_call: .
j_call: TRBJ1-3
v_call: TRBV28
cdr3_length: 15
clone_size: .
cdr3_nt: TGTGCCAGCAGCCCGTACGGTGACTCTGGAAACACCATATATTTT
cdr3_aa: CASSPYGDSGNTIYF

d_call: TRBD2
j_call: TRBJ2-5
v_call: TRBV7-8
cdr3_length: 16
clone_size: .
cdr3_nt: TGTGCCAGCAGCTTAGAGCGGGGGGCTTGGGGGGAGACCCAGTACTTC
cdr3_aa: CASSLERGAWGETQYF

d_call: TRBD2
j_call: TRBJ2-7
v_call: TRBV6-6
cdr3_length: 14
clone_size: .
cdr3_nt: TGTGCCAGCAGTTCTAGCGGGTTAACCTACGAGCAGTACTTC
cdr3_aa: CASSSSGLTYEQYF

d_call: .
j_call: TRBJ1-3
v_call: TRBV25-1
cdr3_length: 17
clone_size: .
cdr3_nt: TGTGCCAGCAGTGAACATTCAGCAGGAAGGTCTGGAAACACCATATATTTT
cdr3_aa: CASSEHSAGRSGNTIYF

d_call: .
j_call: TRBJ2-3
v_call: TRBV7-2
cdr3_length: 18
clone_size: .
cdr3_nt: TGTGCCAGCAGCTTAGTCCTCAGCTCCGTTCGAGCGCCAGATACGCAGTATTTT
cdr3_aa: CASSLVLSSVRAPDTQYF

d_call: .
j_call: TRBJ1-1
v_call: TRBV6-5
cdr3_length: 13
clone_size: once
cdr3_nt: TGTGCCAGCAGTTACGCGGGCCGGTCTGAAGCTTTCTTT
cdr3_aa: CASSYAGRSEAFF

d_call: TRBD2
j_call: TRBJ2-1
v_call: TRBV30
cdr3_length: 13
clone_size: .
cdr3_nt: TGTGCCTGGAGTGGGACTAGCTCCAATGAGCAGTTCTTC
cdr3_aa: CAWSGTSSNEQFF

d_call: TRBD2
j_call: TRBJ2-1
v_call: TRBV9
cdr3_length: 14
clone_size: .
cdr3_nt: TGTGCCAGCAGCGTAGCACGGGAGGCGGGGGAGCAGTTCTTC
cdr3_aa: CASSVAREAGEQFF

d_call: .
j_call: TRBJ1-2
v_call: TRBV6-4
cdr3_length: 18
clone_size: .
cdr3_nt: TGTGCCAGCAAGAACTTGGCTAACTCGGGGTCTGGGAACTATGGCTACACCTTC
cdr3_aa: CASKNLANSGSGNYGYTF

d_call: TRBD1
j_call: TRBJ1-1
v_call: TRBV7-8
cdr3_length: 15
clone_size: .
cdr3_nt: TGTGCCAGCCGGGGGGACAGGGCCTTGAACACTGAAGCTTTCTTT
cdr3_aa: CASRGDRALNTEAFF

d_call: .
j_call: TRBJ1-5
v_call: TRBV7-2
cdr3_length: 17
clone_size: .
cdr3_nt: TGTGCCAGCAGCTACGACAGCAACCACTATAGCAATCAGCCCCAGCATTTT
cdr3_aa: CASSYDSNHYSNQPQHF

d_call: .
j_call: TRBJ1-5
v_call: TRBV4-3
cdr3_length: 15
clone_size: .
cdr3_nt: TGCGCCAGCAGCCAAGTGGACGGGGGCAATCAGCCCCAGCATTTT
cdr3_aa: CASSQVDGGNQPQHF